The source of this T cell receptor (beta chain) is a study of cytomegalovirus exposure and HLA in healthy donors. In germline, CDR1 is MNHEY, CDR2 SVGAGI. The V and J ends lost 6 bases and 7 bases, in that order; junction bases with no gene match: 6. The CDR3 has 14 amino acids. Use of 60 Vbeta and 13 Jbeta primers characterized the PCR. Authors' data handling: Unique TCR beta chains numbered around 80 million in a later analysis, with around 10 million shared. Only in-frame clones appear in the TCRdb table, and some are missing; sequencing was by immunoSEQ multiplex PCR. The DNA gave D and trimming, while V, J and clone size come from that table. This sample has about 160,000 clones; roughly 84% occur once, and the top ten carry 0.95% to 1.5%.

The sequence came from a boy aged 2 to 10 in good health and CMV-seronegative. V usage is TRBV6-5 and J usage is TRBJ1-4, with 9 bases identical to TRBD1. What was sequenced was PBMCs. The CDR3 is CASRRQGVVEKLFF. The CDR3 DNA follows: TGTGCCAGCAGACGACAGGGGGTCGTTGAAAAACTGTTTTTT.